Described below is a single T cell receptor beta chain sequence and its context. Sequencing used immunoSEQ multiplex PCR; TCRdb keeps in-frame clones, though not all of them. In the table there are approximately 300,000 clones, roughly 88% of which are singletons. This specimen comes from a study of blood T cell repertoires in COVID-19. Study background: Sources were T cells, B-cell-depleted T cells, or PBMCs; the material itself was cDNA or gDNA.

Between the trimmed V and J ends, which lost 6 bases and 0 bases, there was a span of 21 bases. Germline loops: CDR1 SGHKS, CDR2 YYEKEE (reference sequence). CDR3 length equals 18 residues. Residents of over 20 US areas, aged roughly 18 to 89 years, made up the participants. The specimen sequenced was PBMCs or T cells enriched from blood (not recorded which). J is TRBJ1-4 and V is TRBV5-5, with unresolved D. The receptor's source is a woman in her 30s who had recovered from COVID-19. The CDR3 spells CASTSTDPKRATNEKLFF. In DNA, the CDR3 is TGTGCCAGCACCTCGACGGACCCAAAGAGGGCAACTAATGAAAAACTGTTTTTT.